This T cell receptor (beta chain) was captured in a study of cytomegalovirus exposure and HLA in healthy donors. Study-level background: Some 85 million unique TCRs, all from HLA-typed donors, were included in an early release of the data. For the approximately 400 genotyped donors, roughly 80% fell within the Caucasian-associated ancestry cluster.

Points on this clone: Its antigen is unidentified.

Whole-study results and caveats: Some TCR beta chains (over 150 of them) were listed as cytomegalovirus-associated. Immune exposure information available was restricted to CMV serostatus.

Primers included in the PCR were 60 Vbeta and 13 Jbeta primers. The repertoire was sequenced with immunoSEQ multiplex PCR; TCRdb's copy has only in-frame clones and lacks some. This sample contains 65,000 to 85,000 clones. CDR1 LNHDA and CDR2 SQIVND come from the germline V gene (reference sequence). After removal of 6 bases from V and 5 bases from J, the junction contained 10 bases not matched to a gene. CDR3 length: 15 residues. The TCR sequence derives from a female donor in good health and CMV-seropositive. The chain combines TRBV19 with TRBJ1-5, with 7 bases matching TRBD1. Sequencing input: PBMCs. CDR3: CASRQERTGHQPQHF. For the CDR3, the DNA is TGTGCCAGTAGGCAAGAACGGACAGGCCATCAGCCCCAGCATTTT.